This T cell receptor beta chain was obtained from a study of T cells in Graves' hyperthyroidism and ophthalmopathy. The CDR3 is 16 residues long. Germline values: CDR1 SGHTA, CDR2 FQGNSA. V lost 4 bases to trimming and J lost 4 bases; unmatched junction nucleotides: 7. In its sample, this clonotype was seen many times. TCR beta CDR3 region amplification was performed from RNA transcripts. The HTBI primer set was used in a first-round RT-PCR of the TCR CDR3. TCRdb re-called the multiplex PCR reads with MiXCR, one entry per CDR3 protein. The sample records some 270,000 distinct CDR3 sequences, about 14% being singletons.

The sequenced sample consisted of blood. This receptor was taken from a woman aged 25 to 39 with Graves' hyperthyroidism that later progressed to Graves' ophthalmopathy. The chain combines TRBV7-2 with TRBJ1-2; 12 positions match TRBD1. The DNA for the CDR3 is TGTGCCAGCAGCTCGGGGACAGGGGGCGCGATCTATGGCTACACCTTC. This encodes CASSSGTGGAIYGYTF.